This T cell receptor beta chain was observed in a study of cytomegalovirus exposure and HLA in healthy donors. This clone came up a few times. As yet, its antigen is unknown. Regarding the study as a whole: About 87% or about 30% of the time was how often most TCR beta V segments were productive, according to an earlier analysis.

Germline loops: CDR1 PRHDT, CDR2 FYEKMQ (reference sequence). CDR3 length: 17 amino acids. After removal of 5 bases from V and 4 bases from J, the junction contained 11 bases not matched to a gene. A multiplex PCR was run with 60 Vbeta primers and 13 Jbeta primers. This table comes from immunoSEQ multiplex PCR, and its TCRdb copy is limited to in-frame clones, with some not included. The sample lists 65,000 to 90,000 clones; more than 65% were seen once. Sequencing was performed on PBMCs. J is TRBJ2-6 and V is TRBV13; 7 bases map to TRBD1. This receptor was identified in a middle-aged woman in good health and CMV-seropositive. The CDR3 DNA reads TGTGCCAGCAGCCGGACCCGACAGGGATCCGGGGCCAACGTCCTGACTTTC. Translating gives CASSRTRQGSGANVLTF.